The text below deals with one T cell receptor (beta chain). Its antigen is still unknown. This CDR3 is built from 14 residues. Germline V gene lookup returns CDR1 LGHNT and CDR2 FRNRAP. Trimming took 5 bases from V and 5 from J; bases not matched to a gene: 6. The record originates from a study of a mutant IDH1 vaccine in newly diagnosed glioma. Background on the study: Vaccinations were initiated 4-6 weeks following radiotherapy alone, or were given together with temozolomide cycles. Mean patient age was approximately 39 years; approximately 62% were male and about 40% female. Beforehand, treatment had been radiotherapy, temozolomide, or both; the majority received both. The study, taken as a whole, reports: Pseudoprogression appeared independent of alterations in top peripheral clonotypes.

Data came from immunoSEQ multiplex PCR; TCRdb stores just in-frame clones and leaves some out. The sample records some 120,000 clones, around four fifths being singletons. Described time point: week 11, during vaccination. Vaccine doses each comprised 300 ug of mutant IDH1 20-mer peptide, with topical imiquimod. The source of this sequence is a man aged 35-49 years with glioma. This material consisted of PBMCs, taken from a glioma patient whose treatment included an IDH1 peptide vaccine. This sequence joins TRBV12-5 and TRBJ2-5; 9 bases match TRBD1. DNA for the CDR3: TGTGCTAGTGGTCTCGGGACAGGGTGGGAGACCCAGTACTTC. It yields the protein CASGLGTGWETQYF.